The clone carrying this T cell receptor (beta chain) was seen more than once but under ten times. Its antigen is not identified. This specimen belongs to a study of T-cell memory formation after mild COVID-19. TCRdb recomputed calls from the 5' RACE reads with MiXCR, one row per CDR3 protein. The sample carries 470,000 or so distinct CDR3 sequences, 25% recorded once. This CDR3 region has 15 residues. The V end lost 0 bases, the J end lost 4 bases, and 9 bases lay between the germline ends. The germline V gene has CDR1 LGHNA and CDR2 YSLEER. Study results and limitations: Those CD4+ clones that contracted were mainly in CM and EM (CD8+ ones in EMRA).

The chain joins TRBV4-3 to TRBJ1-4; a weak D match, TRBD1 (5 bases). This clonotype was sampled from an adult woman who had mild COVID-19 (a few samples of this study predate the infection). Cell type and time point are not known. The source material was PBMCs or a T cell subset sorted from them (not recorded which). CDR3 sequence (DNA): TGCGCCAGCAGCCAAGACTCGGGGGTTAATGAAAAACTGTTTTTT. Amino acids: CASSQDSGVNEKLFF.